Listed here are 24 T cell receptor beta chains from one sample, sequenced in a study of T cells in Graves' hyperthyroidism and ophthalmopathy. Regions amplified from RNA transcripts were the TCR beta CDR3 regions. A first-round RT-PCR of the TCR CDR3 used the HTBI primer set. MiXCR, run by TCRdb on the multiplex PCR reads, gives a single entry per CDR3 protein. The table has about 560,000 distinct CDR3 sequences, 16% seen once; the top ten hold 18%. The sequenced sample consisted of blood. Receptor source: a woman younger than 30 with Graves' hyperthyroidism.

This clonotype was seen repeatedly, ten times or more. DNA for the CDR3: TGTGCCAGCAGCCAAGCAAGGCACCAAGAGACCCAGTACTTC. Encoded protein: CASSQARHQETQYF. The chain is built from TRBV3-1 and TRBJ2-5, with no clear D. Trimming pared 1 base from V and 0 bases from J, leaving 6 bases between. The length of the CDR3 is 14 residues. Germline CDR1 reads LGHDT; CDR2 reads YNNKEL (reference sequence).

This clonotype has ten or more counts. V is TRBV27 and J is TRBJ2-3; 14 nucleotides agree with TRBD2. The CDR3 covers 20 residues. Germline trimming cut 2 bases from V and 0 bases from J; bases unmatched to any gene: 10. Germline V gene sequence: CDR1 MNHEY, CDR2 SMNVEV (reference sequence). This chain's CDR3 is CASSLGLAGGRIGSTDTQYF. The CDR3 DNA reads as TGTGCCAGCAGTTTAGGACTAGCGGGAGGACGAATTGGGAGCACAGATACGCAGTATTTT.

This clonotype has a count of ten or more. This chain joins TRBV3-1 and TRBJ2-3, with D tentatively TRBD1 (6 bases). The germline V and J ends were trimmed by 3 bases and 5 bases, with 12 bases remaining between them. The CDR3 length is 14 residues. CDR1 is LGHDT and CDR2 is YNNKEL in the germline V gene (reference sequence). The CDR3 spells CASSQRTDEDTQYF. As DNA, the CDR3 is TGTGCCAGCAGCCAGAGGACAGATGAAGATACGCAGTATTTT.

This clonotype was counted at least ten times. The chain has TRBV24-1 and TRBJ2-5; 11 nucleotides agree with TRBD2. Trimming removed 0 bases from V and 5 bases from J; junction bases left unmatched: 7. The CDR3 extends over 17 amino acids. The germline gives CDR1 KGHDR, CDR2 SFDVKD. The CDR3 region has the DNA TGTGCCACCAGTGATTTGGGTAGCGGGGGGGCCTTGGAGACCCAGTACTTC. Translation: CATSDLGSGGALETQYF.

The chain uses TRBV3-1 and TRBJ2-2; D is possibly TRBD2 (6 bases). The germline V gene encodes CDR1 LGHDT and CDR2 YNNKEL (reference sequence). The V and J ends lost 4 bases and 0 bases respectively, with 15 bases between them. The CDR3 totals 17 residues. CDR3 sequence (DNA): TGTGCCAGCAGCCTTCGTAGCGGACCCGCGAACACCGGGGAGCTGTTTTTT. Encoded protein: CASSLRSGPANTGELFF.

This clonotype occurred many times. V and J are TRBV2 and TRBJ1-3; 9 nucleotides align to TRBD1. This CDR3 comprises 15 residues. Germline CDR1 SNHLY, CDR2 FYNNEI. J lost 0 bases, V lost 6 bases, and 3 bases had no gene match. For the CDR3, the DNA is TGTGCCAGCAGGGGACAGGGACGCTCTGGAAACACCATATATTTT. Translated, it gives CASRGQGRSGNTIYF.

The rearrangement uses TRBV29-1 and TRBJ2-5, with 8 bases lining up with TRBD2. Germline CDR1 is SQVTM and CDR2 is ANQGSEA. The J segment lost 6 bases and the V segment lost 8 bases, leaving 8 bases of the junction unmatched. The length of the CDR3 is 12 residues. Written as DNA, the CDR3 is TGCAGCACGAGGACTAGCCTGAAGACCCAGTACTTC. Protein sequence: CSTRTSLKTQYF.

The chain carries TRBV29-1 and TRBJ1-1; D not certain. Trimming removed 3 bases from V and 0 bases from J, with 8 bases in between. The germline V gene encodes CDR1 SQVTM and CDR2 ANQGSEA. This CDR3 comprises 13 residues. The CDR3 DNA reads TGCAGCGTTGATGACGCTCTGAACACTGAAGCTTTCTTT. This gives the protein CSVDDALNTEAFF.

In its sample, this clonotype was seen many times. The rearrangement joins TRBV12-3 or TRBV12-4 to TRBJ1-1; D ambiguous. The V end was cut by 4 bases, the J end by 3 bases, with 18 bases between. The CDR3 extends over 16 amino acids. Here the CDR3 DNA reads TGTGCCAGCAGTTCCCTTGGGTTCAGGTGGGACACTGAAGCTTTCTTT. Encoded protein: CASSSLGFRWDTEAFF.

The CDR3 DNA sequence: TGTGCCTGGAGTGTTAGCGTCTACGAGCAGTACTTC. This codes for CAWSVSVYEQYF. This chain joins TRBV30 and TRBJ2-7, with TRBD2 as a possible D gene (5 bases). Deletions cut 0 bases from V and 3 bases from J, with 6 bases between. Germline V gene sequence: CDR1 GTSNPN, CDR2 SVGIG (reference sequence). The CDR3 is made up of 12 amino acids.

This clonotype was recorded at least ten times. The genes are TRBV3-1 and TRBJ1-1, with D unresolved. The CDR3 is made up of 13 amino acids. Trimming removed 0 bases at V and 3 bases at J, with 5 bases between. Germline CDR1 and CDR2: LGHDT and YNNKEL (reference sequence). Here the CDR3 reads CASSQEWDTEAFF. CDR3 nucleotide sequence: TGTGCCAGCAGCCAAGAGTGGGACACTGAAGCTTTCTTT.

This clonotype occurred a few times. The V gene is TRBV11-3, the J gene TRBJ2-2; 7 bases map to TRBD2. The germline V gene encodes CDR1 SGHNT and CDR2 YENEEA. The CDR3 loop spans 16 amino acids. V dropped 5 bases and J dropped 0; count of bases not matched to a gene: 6. CDR3 loop: CASSPKRGSNTGELFF. CDR3 bases: TGTGCCAGCAGCCCTAAGCGGGGATCGAACACCGGGGAGCTGTTTTTT.

This clonotype occurred many times. J is TRBJ1-5 and V is TRBV12-3 or TRBV12-4; a weak D match, TRBD1 (5 bases). V was shortened by 7 bases and J by 3 bases, with 19 bases between the two germline ends. The CDR3 runs 16 residues. The CDR3 loop reads CASKGVGAVPNQPQHF. For the CDR3, the DNA is TGTGCCAGCAAGGGTGTAGGGGCAGTCCCCAATCAGCCCCAGCATTTT.

The V gene is TRBV10-1, the J gene TRBJ2-1; TRBD2 matches 11 bases. The J call may be faulty, since TRBJ2-7 better matches the DNA end. The germline V gene encodes CDR1 WNHNN and CDR2 SYGVQD (reference sequence). CDR3 size: 16 residues. In DNA form, the CDR3 reads TGCGCCAGCAGTGAAGGGACTAGCGGCTCCTACAATGAGCAGTACTTC. As protein: CASSEGTSGSYNEQYF.

This clonotype was counted between two and nine times. This chain connects TRBV6-2 or TRBV6-3 to TRBJ2-3, with 7 bases aligning to TRBD2. Germline values: CDR1 MNHEY, CDR2 SVGEGT. V was clipped by 8 bases and J by 2 bases; unmatched bases: 4. The CDR3 is 13 residues long. This CDR3 is CASDAGDTDTQYF. CDR3 DNA sequence: TGTGCCAGCGACGCGGGGGACACAGATACGCAGTATTTT.

This clonotype has more than one count but fewer than ten. The V call is TRBV20-1, the J call TRBJ2-7, with 9 bases that match TRBD1. The CDR3 has 14 amino acids. The J segment lost 0 bases and the V segment lost 5 bases, leaving 5 bases of the junction unmatched. Per germline, CDR1 DFQATT and CDR2 SNEGSKA (reference sequence). The CDR3 region is CSAWTGESSYEQYF. In DNA, the CDR3 is TGCAGTGCTTGGACAGGGGAGAGCTCCTACGAGCAGTACTTC.

This clonotype came up many times. CDR3 sequence: CASSPQLTGTYEQYF. DNA of the CDR3: TGTGCCAGCAGCCCACAACTAACAGGGACCTACGAGCAGTACTTC. The rearrangement links TRBV7-9 to TRBJ2-7, with D possibly matching TRBD1 (6 bases). The CDR3 loop spans 15 amino acids. Deletions cut 5 bases from V and 2 bases from J, with 16 bases between. The V gene's germline CDR1 is SEHNR and CDR2 FQNEAQ (reference sequence). Drawing the rest from reference TRBV7-9 and TRBJ2-7, the complete variable domain is DTGVSQNPRHKITKRGQNVTFRCDPISEHNRLYWYRQTLGQGPEFLTYFQNEAQLEKSRLLSDRFSAERPKGSFSTLEIQRTEQGDSAMYLCASSPQLTGTYEQYFGPGTRLTVT.

The chain combines TRBV24-1 with TRBJ2-3; D gene ambiguous. Trimming took 3 bases from V and 2 from J, leaving 14 bases between them. Germline V gene lookup returns CDR1 KGHDR and CDR2 SFDVKD. The CDR3 length is 16 residues. DNA for the CDR3: TGTGCCACCAGTGATAGATCGAAACCTTCCACAGATACGCAGTATTTT. It yields the protein CATSDRSKPSTDTQYF.

This clonotype appeared many times. The chain couples TRBV2 to TRBJ1-1; 7 bases are shared with TRBD1. This CDR3 has 14 amino acids. V was clipped by 6 bases and J by 0 bases; unmatched bases: 4. Germline CDR1 SNHLY, CDR2 FYNNEI. CDR3 bases: TGTGCCAGCAGGGTGACAGGGCTGAACACTGAAGCTTTCTTT. It specifies CASRVTGLNTEAFF.

This clonotype was observed many times. The chain recombines TRBV30 with TRBJ2-1, with D unclear. CDR1 is GTSNPN, CDR2 SVGIG, per germline (reference sequence). The CDR3 has 14 residues. Deletions cut 0 bases from V and 1 base from J, with 7 bases between. CDR3 nucleotides: TGTGCCTGGAGTGTATCGGGTTCCTACAATGAGCAGTTCTTC. This sequence encodes CAWSVSGSYNEQFF.

As regards this clonotype: Just one base apart from a much larger clone, this may be a read error. The chain links TRBV7-2 to TRBJ2-7, with D perhaps matching TRBD1 (5 bases). Germline CDR1 is SGHTA and CDR2 is FQGNSA. The length of the CDR3 is 15 residues. V lost 5 bases, J lost 1 base, and 15 bases lay in between. Here the CDR3 DNA reads TGTGCCAGCAGCCTGGGTCGGAACAGGTCCTACGAGCAGTACTTC. It specifies CASSLGRNRSYEQYF.

This clonotype was recorded a few times. CDR3 protein: CASSSPSAGGGSPLHF. The CDR3 region has the DNA TGCGCCAGCAGCTCCCCATCGGCCGGGGGCGGTTCACCCCTCCACTTT. The genes are TRBV5-1 and TRBJ1-6; maybe TRBD1 (6 bases). Trimming took 3 bases from V and 9 from J, leaving 19 bases between them. The CDR3 consists of 16 residues. Germline CDR1 SGHRS, CDR2 YFSETQ.

This clonotype was counted ten times or more. V usage is TRBV6-1 and J usage is TRBJ1-1; 7 bases fit TRBD1. The germline gives CDR1 MNHNS, CDR2 SASEGT. The junction had 7 bases not matched to a gene; V was cut back by 7 bases and J by 2 bases. This CDR3 region has 14 residues. The CDR3 sequence is CASITTGKNTEAFF. In nucleotides, the CDR3 is TGTGCCAGCATTACGACAGGGAAAAACACTGAAGCTTTCTTT.

The chain couples TRBV7-2 to TRBJ1-5; D uncertain. The CDR3 is made up of 15 amino acids. V lost 5 bases, J lost 4 bases, and 15 bases lay in between. CDR1 is SGHTA, CDR2 FQGNSA, per germline. CDR3 loop: CASSPTSGRNQPQHF. The CDR3 DNA is TGTGCCAGCAGCCCCACCTCCGGGCGGAATCAGCCCCAGCATTTT. The full variable domain, its missing parts supplied by reference TRBV7-2 and TRBJ1-5, is GAGVSQSPSNKVTEKGKDVELRCDPISGHTALYWYRQSLGQGLEFLIYFQGNSAPDKSGLPSDRFSAERTGGSVSTLTIQRTQQEDSAVYLCASSPTSGRNQPQHFGDGTRLSIL.